This is a list of T cell receptor beta chains from one sample in a study of T-cell memory formation after mild COVID-19. Using its own MiXCR run on the 5' RACE reads, TCRdb lists one record per CDR3 protein. The sample lists 350,000 to 550,000 distinct CDR3 sequences, roughly 18% occurring once. Material for sequencing was PBMCs or a T cell subset sorted from them (not recorded which). These receptors were taken from a man between 18 and 29 years old who had mild COVID-19 (a few samples of this study predate the infection). Cell type and time point are not known. Both conserved end residues are part of each CDR3. D genes are given only for firm matches. The size entry is marked missing in some rows and otherwise reads once, few, many or a size class.

many,TRBV5-1,TRBJ2-3,TRBD2,14,CASSFSGGTDTQYF,TGTGCCAGCAGCTTTAGCGGGGGCACAGATACGCAGTATTTT
-,TRBV5-6,TRBJ2-7,TRBD2,16,CASSFPGASGPYEQYF,TGTGCCAGCAGCTTCCCGGGCGCTAGCGGTCCCTACGAGCAGTACTTC
-,TRBV7-9,TRBJ1-5,-,14,CASSHGGPNQPQHF,TGTGCCAGCAGCCATGGGGGGCCCAATCAGCCCCAGCATTTT
few,TRBV21-1,TRBJ2-4,-,17,CASSKDCREGAKNIQYF,TGTGCCAGCAGCAAAGATTGCAGAGAGGGAGCCAAAAACATTCAGTACTTC
-,TRBV5-1,TRBJ2-7,TRBD2,15,CASSSTSGGSYEQYF,TGCGCCAGCAGCTCGACTAGCGGGGGATCCTACGAGCAGTACTTC
-,TRBV12-3/TRBV12-4,TRBJ1-1,TRBD1,11,CASRGTGRAFF,TGTGCCAGCAGGGGGACAGGGCGAGCTTTCTTT
-,TRBV2,TRBJ2-5,TRBD2,14,CARGTSGGKETQYF,TGTGCCAGGGGGACTAGCGGGGGGAAAGAGACCCAGTACTTC
-,TRBV2,TRBJ2-1,-,15,CASSDRESLHDEQFF,TGTGCCAGCAGTGACCGGGAGAGCTTACACGATGAGCAGTTCTTC
-,TRBV7-9,TRBJ1-5,-,13,CASSLAQGEPQHF,TGTGCCAGCAGCTTAGCGCAGGGCGAGCCCCAGCATTTT
few,TRBV5-6,TRBJ1-3,-,14,CASSRAGSGNTIYF,TGTGCCAGCAGCCGGGCAGGCTCTGGAAACACCATATATTTT
few,TRBV11-2,TRBJ2-1,-,15,CASSLFDGDGNEQFF,TGTGCCAGCAGCTTATTTGACGGTGATGGAAATGAGCAGTTCTTC
-,TRBV7-2,TRBJ1-2,-,12,CASSQERIGYTF,TGTGCCAGCAGCCAGGAACGGATCGGCTACACCTTC
-,TRBV2,TRBJ2-4,-,14,CASSAPSTRNIQYF,TGTGCCAGCAGTGCACCTTCGACCCGAAACATTCAGTACTTC
-,TRBV20-1,TRBJ2-5,-,12,CSARGSVETQYF,TGCAGTGCTAGGGGCTCCGTAGAGACCCAGTACTTC
few,TRBV12-3/TRBV12-4,TRBJ2-2,-,12,CASSDNTGELFF,TGTGCCAGCAGTGACAACACCGGGGAGCTGTTTTTT
few,TRBV6-2/TRBV6-3,TRBJ2-1,-,13,CASTLILGDEQFF,TGTGCCAGCACCCTAATTTTGGGCGATGAGCAGTTCTTC
few,TRBV28,TRBJ1-6,TRBD1,18,CASSLASGGTIYNSPLHF,TGTGCCAGCAGTTTAGCGTCAGGGGGTACTATCTATAATTCACCCCTCCACTTT
-,TRBV28,TRBJ1-5,-,14,CASTTGGFGQPQHF,TGTGCCAGCACCACTGGGGGTTTCGGTCAGCCCCAGCATTTT
-,TRBV5-1,TRBJ2-5,-,15,CASSLVAGEEETQYF,TGCGCCAGCAGCTTGGTGGCAGGGGAGGAAGAGACCCAGTACTTC
few,TRBV7-9,TRBJ2-7,-,13,CASSPGPTSEQYF,TGTGCCAGCAGCCCCGGTCCGACGAGCGAGCAGTACTTC
few,TRBV6-5,TRBJ2-5,TRBD1,16,CASSYYLRTGLETQYF,TGTGCCAGCAGTTACTACCTTCGGACAGGACTAGAGACCCAGTACTTC
-,TRBV20-1,TRBJ2-3,-,14,CSARDWGAQGTQYF,TGCAGTGCTAGAGATTGGGGAGCACAGGGTACGCAGTATTTT
many,TRBV6-5,TRBJ2-7,TRBD2,14,CASSLAGAGYEQYF,TGTGCCAGCAGTTTAGCGGGGGCGGGCTACGAGCAGTACTTC
few,TRBV7-9,TRBJ1-3,-,13,CASRPGPGNTIYF,TGTGCCAGCAGACCCGGCCCTGGAAACACCATATATTTT
-,TRBV7-9,TRBJ2-2,-,15,CASSSGTPGPGELFF,TGTGCCAGCAGCTCCGGGACGCCTGGCCCCGGGGAGCTGTTTTTT
few,TRBV2,TRBJ2-5,TRBD1,16,CASSEGQGGPLETQYF,TGTGCCAGCAGTGAAGGACAGGGGGGACCACTGGAGACCCAGTACTTC
-,TRBV7-9,TRBJ1-5,-,13,CASSLAGSQPQHF,TGTGCCAGCAGCTTAGCTGGGTCTCAGCCCCAGCATTTT
-,TRBV21-1,TRBJ2-7,-,14,CASSVQGHSYEQYF,TGTGCCAGCAGCGTCCAGGGGCATTCCTACGAGCAGTACTTC
-,TRBV7-2,TRBJ1-1,-,11,CASSVGLRAFF,TGTGCCAGCAGCGTAGGACTGAGGGCTTTCTTT
-,TRBV20-1,TRBJ1-6,-,14,CSARAGSFDSPLHF,TGCAGTGCTAGAGCGGGGAGTTTTGATTCACCCCTCCACTTT
few,TRBV6-1,TRBJ1-1,-,15,CASSRTGPSNTEAFF,TGTGCCAGCAGTAGAACAGGGCCGTCGAACACTGAAGCTTTCTTT